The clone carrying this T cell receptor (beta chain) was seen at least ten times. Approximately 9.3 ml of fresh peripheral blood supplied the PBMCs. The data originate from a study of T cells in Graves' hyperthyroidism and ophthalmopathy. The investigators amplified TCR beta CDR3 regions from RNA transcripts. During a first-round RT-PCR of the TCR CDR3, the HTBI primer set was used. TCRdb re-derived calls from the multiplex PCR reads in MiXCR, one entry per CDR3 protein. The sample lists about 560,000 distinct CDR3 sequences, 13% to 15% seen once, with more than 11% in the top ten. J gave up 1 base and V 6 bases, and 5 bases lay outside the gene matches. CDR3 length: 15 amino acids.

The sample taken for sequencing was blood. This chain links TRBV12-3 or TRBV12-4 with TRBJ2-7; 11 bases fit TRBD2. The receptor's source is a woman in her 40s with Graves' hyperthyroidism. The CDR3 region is CASRAGLAESYEQYF. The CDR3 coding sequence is TGTGCCAGCAGGGCGGGACTAGCGGAGTCCTACGAGCAGTACTTC.